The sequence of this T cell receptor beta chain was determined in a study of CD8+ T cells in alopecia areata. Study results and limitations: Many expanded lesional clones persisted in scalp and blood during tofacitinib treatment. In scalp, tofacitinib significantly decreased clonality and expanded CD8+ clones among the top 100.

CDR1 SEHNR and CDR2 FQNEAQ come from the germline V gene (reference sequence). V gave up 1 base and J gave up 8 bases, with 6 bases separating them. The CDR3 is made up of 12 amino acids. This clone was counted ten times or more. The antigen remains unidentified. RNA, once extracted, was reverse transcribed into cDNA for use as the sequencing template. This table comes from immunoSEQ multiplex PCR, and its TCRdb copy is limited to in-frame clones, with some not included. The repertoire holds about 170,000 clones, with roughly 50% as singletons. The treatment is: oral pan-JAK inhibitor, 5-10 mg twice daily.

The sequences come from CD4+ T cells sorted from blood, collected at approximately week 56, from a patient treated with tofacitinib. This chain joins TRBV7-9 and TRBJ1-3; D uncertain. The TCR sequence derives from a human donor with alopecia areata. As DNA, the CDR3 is TGTGCCAGCAGCTTAGATAAGGACACCATATATTTT. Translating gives CASSLDKDTIYF.